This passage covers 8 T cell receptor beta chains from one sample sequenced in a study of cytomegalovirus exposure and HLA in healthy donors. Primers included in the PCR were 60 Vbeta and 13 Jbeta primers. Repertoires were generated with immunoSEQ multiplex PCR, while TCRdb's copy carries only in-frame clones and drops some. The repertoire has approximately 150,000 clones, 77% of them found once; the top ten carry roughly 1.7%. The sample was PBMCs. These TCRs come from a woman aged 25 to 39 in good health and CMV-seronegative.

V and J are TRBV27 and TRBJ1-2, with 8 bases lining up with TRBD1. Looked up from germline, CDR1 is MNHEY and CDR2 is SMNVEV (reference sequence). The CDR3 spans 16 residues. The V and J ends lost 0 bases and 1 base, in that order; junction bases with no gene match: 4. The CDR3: CASSLSTGAINYGYTF. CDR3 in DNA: TGTGCCAGCAGTTTATCGACAGGGGCGATTAACTATGGCTACACCTTC.

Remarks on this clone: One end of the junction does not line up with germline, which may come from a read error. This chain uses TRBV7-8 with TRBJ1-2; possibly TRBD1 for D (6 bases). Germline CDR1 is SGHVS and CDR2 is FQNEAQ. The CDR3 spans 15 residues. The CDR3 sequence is CASSQRGTTTGGYPF. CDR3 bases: TGTGCCAGCAGCCAGAGGGGGACAACGACGGGTGGCTACCCCTTC.

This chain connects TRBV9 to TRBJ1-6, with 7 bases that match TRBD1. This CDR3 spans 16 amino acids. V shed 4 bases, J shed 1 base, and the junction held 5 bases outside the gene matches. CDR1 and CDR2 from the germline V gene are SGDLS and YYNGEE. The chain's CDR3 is CASSPRGSSYNSPLHF. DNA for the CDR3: TGTGCCAGCAGCCCCAGGGGGAGTTCCTATAATTCACCCCTCCACTTT.

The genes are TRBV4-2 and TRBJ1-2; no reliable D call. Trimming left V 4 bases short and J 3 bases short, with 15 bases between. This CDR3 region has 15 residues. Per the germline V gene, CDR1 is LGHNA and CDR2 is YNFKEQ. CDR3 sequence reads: CASSLGAAGHYGYTF. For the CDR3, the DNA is TGTGCCAGCAGCCTCGGCGCGGCGGGCCACTATGGCTACACCTTC.

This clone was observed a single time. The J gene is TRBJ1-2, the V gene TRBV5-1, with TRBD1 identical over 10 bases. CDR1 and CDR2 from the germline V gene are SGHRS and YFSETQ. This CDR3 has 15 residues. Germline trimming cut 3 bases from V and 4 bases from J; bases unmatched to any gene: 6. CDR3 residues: CASSSGQGRSYGYTF. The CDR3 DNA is TGCGCCAGCAGCTCGGGACAGGGGCGGTCCTATGGCTACACCTTC. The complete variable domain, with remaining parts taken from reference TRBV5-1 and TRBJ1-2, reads KAGVTQTPRYLIKTRGQQVTLSCSPISGHRSVSWYQQTPGQGLQFLFEYFSETQRNKGNFPGRFSGRQFSNSRSEMNVSTLELGDSALYLCASSSGQGRSYGYTFGSGTRLTVV.

The CDR3 here is CASSLNRGYEQYF. The CDR3 DNA reads TGCGCCAGCAGCTTAAACAGGGGATACGAGCAGTACTTC. V gene TRBV5-1 combines with J gene TRBJ2-7; the match to TRBD1 covers 7 bases. The V and J ends lost 2 bases and 4 bases, in that order; junction bases with no gene match: 3. CDR3 size: 13 residues. Germline CDR1 SGHRS, CDR2 YFSETQ.

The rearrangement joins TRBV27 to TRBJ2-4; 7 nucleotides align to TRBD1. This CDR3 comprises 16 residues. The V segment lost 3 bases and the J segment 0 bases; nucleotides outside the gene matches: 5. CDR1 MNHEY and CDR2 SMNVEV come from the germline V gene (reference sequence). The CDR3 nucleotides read TGTGCCAGCAGTTTTACCGGGACAGTAGCCAAAAACATTCAGTACTTC. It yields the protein CASSFTGTVAKNIQYF.

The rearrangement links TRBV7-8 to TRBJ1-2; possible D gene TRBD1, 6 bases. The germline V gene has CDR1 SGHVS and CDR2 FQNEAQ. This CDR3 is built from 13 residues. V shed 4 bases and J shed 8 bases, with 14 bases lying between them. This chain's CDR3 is CASSSTYREGYTF. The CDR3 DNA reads TGTGCCAGCAGCTCGACCTACAGGGAAGGCTACACCTTC.